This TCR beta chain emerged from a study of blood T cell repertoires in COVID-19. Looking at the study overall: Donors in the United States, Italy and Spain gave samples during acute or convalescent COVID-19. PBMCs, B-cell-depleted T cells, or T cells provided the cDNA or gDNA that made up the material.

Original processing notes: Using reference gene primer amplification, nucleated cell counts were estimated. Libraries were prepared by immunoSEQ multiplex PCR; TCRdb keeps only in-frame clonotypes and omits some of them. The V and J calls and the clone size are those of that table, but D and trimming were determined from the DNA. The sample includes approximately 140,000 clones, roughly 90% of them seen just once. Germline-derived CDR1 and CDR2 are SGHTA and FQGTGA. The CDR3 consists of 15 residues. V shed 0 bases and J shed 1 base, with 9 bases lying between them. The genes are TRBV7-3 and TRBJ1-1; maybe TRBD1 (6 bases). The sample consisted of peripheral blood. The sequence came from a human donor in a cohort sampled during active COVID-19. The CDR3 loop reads CASSLTPGENTEAFF. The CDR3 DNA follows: TGTGCCAGCAGCTTAACCCCAGGGGAGAACACTGAAGCTTTCTTT.